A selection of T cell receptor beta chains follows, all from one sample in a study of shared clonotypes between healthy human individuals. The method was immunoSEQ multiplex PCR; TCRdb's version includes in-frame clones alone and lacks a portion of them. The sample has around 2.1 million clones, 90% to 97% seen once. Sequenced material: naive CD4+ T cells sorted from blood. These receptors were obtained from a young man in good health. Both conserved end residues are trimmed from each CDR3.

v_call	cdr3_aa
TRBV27	ASSSPGQGKETQY
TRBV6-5	ASSDRANSPLH
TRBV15	AARTSGSYEQY
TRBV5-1	ASSFSPGGAGYEQY
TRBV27	ASSFLPGQGLSTEAF
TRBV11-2	ASSRAGGWDTGELF
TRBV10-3	AIKVGLTTEAF
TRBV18	ASSPGTSAYEQY
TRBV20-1	SARVGFGYT
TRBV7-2	ASSLLYGNTGELF
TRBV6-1	ASSRDSHY
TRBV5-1	ASSFTGTGGFGYT
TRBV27	ASSLTGLAGNYEQY
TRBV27	ASSFGTGLYEQY
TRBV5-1	ASSHPQGGYNEQF
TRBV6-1	ASSEHRGVISGYT
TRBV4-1	ASSQGQVVLETQY
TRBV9	ASSVGGRDYGYT
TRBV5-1	ASSSDGSSTDTQY
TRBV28	ASTTGTGRIYEQY
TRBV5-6	ASSLYRGDGEQY
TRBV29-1	SGGVLETQY
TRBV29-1	SVDLRRESSDTQY
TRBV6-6	ASTHEAGSYEQY
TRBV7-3	ASSHRENTEAF
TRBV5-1	ASSPGQSPDEQY
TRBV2	ASSTGTSTNYGYT
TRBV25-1	ASSELGAGGTDTQY
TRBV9	ASSVEASGRTEQY
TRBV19	ASSTTWTGNQPQH
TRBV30	AWSPPGNQPQH
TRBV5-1	ASSLEQGKNTEAF
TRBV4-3	ASSLGAPGGAGEKLF
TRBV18	ASSALPRGQGSNQPQH
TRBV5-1	ASSLREAVGTGELF
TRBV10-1	ASSGGKGPYNEQF
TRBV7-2	ASIKDALFSYNEQF
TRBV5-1	ASSLDPDLPASAF
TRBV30	AWNPLNTGELF
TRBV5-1	ASSLTRMEAETQY
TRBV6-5	ASSYLGVMTRNEQF
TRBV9	ASSGVPRGMVDNEQF
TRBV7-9	ASSLSGLNTEAF
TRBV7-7	ASSLERGAAGTDTADTQY
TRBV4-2	ASSQGGEAGGAF
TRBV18	ASSPKGENSPLH
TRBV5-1	ASSPRDRGYQETQY
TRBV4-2	ASSQDQGEGANVLT
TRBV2	ASSGYGIINTGELF
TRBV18	ASSPAGPPGELF
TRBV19	ASSIEGRHTQY
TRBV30	AWSHQNTEAF
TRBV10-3	AISEDHVTDTQY
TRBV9	ASSVEDLNSPLH
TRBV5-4	ASSPPGLADDTQY
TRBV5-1	ASSQQGANYEQY
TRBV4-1	ASSQTVLNEKLF
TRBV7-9	ASSAPGLAVTDTQY
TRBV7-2	ASSLGDLSKNIQY